A single sample gave rise to the 23 T cell receptor beta chains below, sequenced in a study of molecular identifiers for immune sequencing clone quantification. One entry per CDR3 protein, called by TCRdb with MiXCR from the PCR reads. The sample includes over 85,000 distinct CDR3 sequences, 30% to 45% of them seen just once. Sequencing was done on a sample of naive CD8+ T cells from blood, with Jurkat cell RNA spiked in. The subset is: FACS-sorted CD8+CD4-CCR7+CD45RA+ naive T cells. All receptors come from a human donor in good health. Some libraries in this study had Jurkat cell RNA spiked in.

Concerning this clonotype itself: A single base separates this from a much larger clone, so it may be a read error. The rearrangement joins TRBV7-9 to TRBJ2-7; TRBD1 is a possible D gene (6 bases). The V and J ends lost 5 bases and 2 bases respectively, with 10 bases between them. Germline loops: CDR1 SEHNR, CDR2 FQNEAQ (reference sequence). This CDR3 contains 13 residues. CDR3 amino acids: CASSKQGAYEQYF. CDR3 bases: TGTGCCAGCAGCAAACAGGGCGCCTACGAGCAGTACTTC.

This clonotype appeared many times. V is TRBV7-8 and J is TRBJ2-1, with D possibly being TRBD1 or TRBD2 (6 bases each). The ends were cut back, 1 base at V and 0 bases at J, with 16 bases in the middle. The CDR3 has 18 amino acids. Per germline, CDR1 SGHVS and CDR2 FQNEAQ. CDR3 DNA sequence: TGTGCCAGCAGCTTAGTGGGGGGCGGGGTGGGCTCCTACAATGAGCAGTTCTTC. Translating it yields CASSLVGGGVGSYNEQFF.

This clonotype was detected many times. V gene TRBV7-8 combines with J gene TRBJ2-3, with 8 nucleotides matching TRBD2. The CDR3 runs 17 residues. Germline lookup yields CDR1 SGHVS and CDR2 FQNEAQ. V was clipped by 0 bases and J by 6 bases; unmatched bases: 11. This chain's CDR3 is CASSLAWGLGLRDTQYF. As DNA, the CDR3 is TGTGCCAGCAGCTTAGCGTGGGGACTAGGGTTGCGCGATACGCAGTATTTT.

About this clonotype itself: A much larger clone sits a single nucleotide away, making a read error possible. This chain connects TRBV23-1 to TRBJ2-6, with D maybe TRBD1 (6 bases). TRBV23-1 is assigned to the ORF class and has an uncertain function. There are 16 residues in the CDR3. CDR3 DNA sequence: TGCGCCAGCAGTCAATCAAACAGCCCAGGGGCCAACGTCCAGACTTTC. This codes for CASSQSNSPGANVQTF.

A remark on this clonotype: The conserved final phenylalanine or tryptophan is absent from the CDR3, which likely points to a read error. This chain uses TRBV12-3 or TRBV12-4 with TRBJ1-2; the match to TRBD1 covers 7 bases. CDR3 length equals 13 residues. Trimming at V came to 5 bases and at J to 6 bases, leaving 6 bases not matched to a gene. The CDR3 spells CASSPGGSNGYTL. CDR3 nucleotides: TGTGCCAGCAGTCCAGGGGGAAGCAATGGCTACACCCTC.

This clonotype appeared once. A junction boundary mismatches the germline segment, possibly from a read error. The chain joins TRBV7-8 to TRBJ2-7, with 12 bases lining up with TRBD2. Germline values: CDR1 SGHVS, CDR2 FQNEAQ. The CDR3 totals 15 residues. For the CDR3, the DNA is TGTGCCGGCAGCTACCTAGCGGGAGGGCCGCGGGAGCAGTACTTC. It yields the protein CAGSYLAGGPREQYF.

The CDR3 protein is CASSTGPNEQFF. CDR3 nucleotide sequence: TGCGCCAGTTCGACAGGGCCCAATGAGCAGTTCTTC. J is TRBJ2-1 and V is TRBV5-1; TRBD1 matches 7 bases. The CDR3 loop spans 12 amino acids. Germline V lookup: CDR1 SGHRS, CDR2 YFSETQ. Trimming took 8 bases from V and 6 from J; bases not matched to a gene: 5.

This clonotype was recorded many times. The gene calls are TRBV29-1 and TRBJ2-1, with 7 bases fitting TRBD2. Germline V gene sequence: CDR1 SQVTM, CDR2 ANQGSEA. V shed 1 base, J shed 10 bases, and the junction held 13 bases outside the gene matches. The CDR3 spans 15 residues. DNA for the CDR3: TGCAGCGTTGAAGGGGAGGGCAGGCCACCGGGGGAGCAGTTCTTC. This sequence encodes CSVEGEGRPPGEQFF.

Regarding this clonotype: A read error may explain this, as a much larger clone is one base away. V is TRBV6-5 and J is TRBJ2-2, with D perhaps matching TRBD2 (5 bases). Germline V gives CDR1 MNHEY, CDR2 SVGAGI. The CDR3 length is 14 residues. This CDR3 reads CASSGQQNTGELVF. The CDR3 coding sequence is TGTGCCAGCTCCGGTCAGCAAAACACCGGGGAGCTGGTTTTT.

Comments on this clonotype: Being one base from a much bigger clone, this may be a read error. This likely comes from a read error, as the CDR3 has no conserved phenylalanine or tryptophan at its end. This chain connects TRBV28 to TRBJ2-3; 10 bases are shared with TRBD2. Germline lookup yields CDR1 MDHEN and CDR2 SYDVKM. V shed 5 bases, J shed 1 base, and the junction held 6 bases outside the gene matches. The CDR3 sequence is 16 residues long. This CDR3 reads CASSLGLAEGTDTQYL. The CDR3 nucleotides are TGTGCCAGCAGTCTCGGACTAGCGGAAGGCACAGATACGCAGTATTTG.

This chain uses TRBV7-6 with TRBJ2-2; D is unclear. The CDR3 has 14 amino acids. Trimming stripped 6 bases from V and 3 bases from J, with 11 bases between. CDR1 and CDR2 (germline): SGHVS, FNYEAQ. The CDR3 protein is CASRPGGYTGELFF. CDR3 nucleotides: TGTGCCAGCAGACCGGGCGGATACACCGGGGAGCTGTTTTTT. The variable domain in full, with the rest retrieved from reference TRBV7-6 and TRBJ2-2, is GAGVSQSPRYKVTKRGQDVALRCDPISGHVSLYWYRQALGQGPEFLTYFNYEAQQDKSGLPNDRFSAERPEGSISTLTIQRTEQRDSAMYRCASRPGGYTGELFFGEGSRLTVL.

On this clonotype itself: The CDR3 ends on some other residue instead of the conserved phenylalanine or tryptophan, so this is likely a read error. J is TRBJ1-5 and V is TRBV25-1, with unresolved D. V lost 1 base and J lost 6, with 4 bases in between. Germline V gene data show CDR1 as MGHDK and CDR2 as SYGVNS. CDR3 length: 12 amino acids. CDR3 DNA sequence: TGTGCCAGCAGTGAATCGTTTCAGCCCCAGCATTAT. It is translated as CASSESFQPQHY.

This clonotype showed up just a few times. The chain recombines TRBV6-5 with TRBJ2-5, with D maybe TRBD2 (6 bases). CDR3 length equals 14 residues. Germline CDR1 and CDR2: MNHEY and SVGAGI. Trimming left V 6 bases short and J 5 bases short, with 16 bases between. In nucleotides, the CDR3 is TGTGCCAGCAGAACCGGTTTGGGGGGTGAGACCCAGTACTTC. It yields the protein CASRTGLGGETQYF.

Regarding this clonotype: A read error may account for a junction end that differs from germline. The genes are TRBV10-3 and TRBJ2-4, with TRBD1 identical over 8 bases. The CDR3 is made up of 15 amino acids. The germline V gene has CDR1 ENHRY and CDR2 SYGVKD. The CDR3 here is CATSESETGANIQYF. CDR3 coding DNA: TGTGCCACCAGTGAGTCTGAGACAGGGGCGAACATTCAGTACTTC.

V and J are TRBV28 and TRBJ2-2; D ambiguous. The CDR3 totals 15 residues. Per germline, CDR1 MDHEN and CDR2 SYDVKM. Trimming removed 2 bases at V and 0 bases at J, with 7 bases between. For the CDR3, the DNA is TGTGCCAGCAGTTTAGAGGCAGCGAACACCGGGGAGCTGTTTTTT. Translated: CASSLEAANTGELFF.

In this sample, this clonotype turned up many times. The V and J genes are TRBV7-6 and TRBJ2-6, with 7 bases lining up with TRBD1. The CDR3 consists of 19 residues. The trim removed 1 base at V and 0 bases at J, leaving 9 bases unmatched. The V gene's germline CDR1 is SGHVS and CDR2 FNYEAQ. Here the CDR3 reads CASSLGGDRVTSGANVLTF. The CDR3 DNA sequence: TGTGCCAGCAGCTTAGGTGGGGACAGAGTCACCTCTGGGGCCAACGTCCTGACTTTC.

This clonotype has ten or more counts. The rearrangement uses TRBV14 and TRBJ2-3; 8 bases are a match to TRBD2. J gave up 4 bases and V 5 bases, and 5 bases lay outside the gene matches. The length of the CDR3 is 14 residues. Germline CDR1 reads SGHDN; CDR2 reads FVKESK. CDR3 amino acids: CASSGTGGPDTQYF. The DNA for the CDR3 is TGTGCCAGCAGCGGGACGGGAGGGCCAGATACGCAGTATTTT.

This clonotype was picked up a small number of times. The chain carries TRBV19 and TRBJ2-7, with D unclear. V shed 3 bases and J shed 3 bases, with 6 bases lying between them. CDR1 is LNHDA, CDR2 SQIVND, per germline (reference sequence). The CDR3 consists of 12 residues. CDR3 sequence (DNA): TGTGCCAGTAGTATCCCCGGCTACGAGCAGTACTTC. It encodes CASSIPGYEQYF.

There are a few counts of this clonotype. This may stem from a read error, because a much larger clone lies one nucleotide away. CDR3 protein: CASSSRGLNTGAFF. For the CDR3, the DNA is TGTGCCAGCAGTTCTAGGGGTTTGAACACTGGAGCTTTCTTT. The chain uses TRBV28 and TRBJ1-1, with a possible D match to TRBD1 (5 bases). The CDR3 has 14 amino acids. From germline, CDR1 is MDHEN and CDR2 SYDVKM.

On this clonotype itself: A much larger clone differs by one base, so this may be a read error. The chain is built from TRBV6-5 and TRBJ2-3; no firm D call. CDR3 size: 13 residues. CDR1 and CDR2 (germline): MNHEY, SVGAGI. CDR3 DNA sequence: TGTGCCAGCAGTTACGGTTGGCTAAATACGCTGTATTTT. It is translated as CASSYGWLNTLYF.

This clonotype was recorded many times. This sequence joins TRBV6-5 and TRBJ2-1; D gene uncertain. The CDR3 has 11 amino acids. Per germline, CDR1 MNHEY and CDR2 SVGAGI. V was cut by 7 bases and J by 6 bases, with 7 bases left in between. CDR3 loop: CASTLSNEQFF. The CDR3, as DNA: TGTGCCAGCACCTTGAGCAATGAGCAGTTCTTC.

Turning to this clonotype: Sequence at one end of the junction differs from germline and may be a read error. DNA for the CDR3: TGTGCCAGCAGTTGGTGGGACCTTCATCCAGATACGCGGTATTTT. Translated, it gives CASSWWDLHPDTRYF. The V call is TRBV12-3 or TRBV12-4, the J call TRBJ2-3; the D call may be TRBD1 or TRBD2 (5 bases each). The CDR3 is made up of 15 amino acids.

V and J are TRBV2 and TRBJ2-7; tentatively, D is TRBD2 (6 bases). V dropped 5 bases and J dropped 2 bases, with 10 bases sitting between them. This CDR3 contains 13 residues. Germline-derived CDR1 and CDR2 are SNHLY and FYNNEI. CDR3 nucleotide sequence: TGTGCCAGCAGTAGGACTACCGCCTACGAGCAGTACTTC. This codes for CASSRTTAYEQYF.